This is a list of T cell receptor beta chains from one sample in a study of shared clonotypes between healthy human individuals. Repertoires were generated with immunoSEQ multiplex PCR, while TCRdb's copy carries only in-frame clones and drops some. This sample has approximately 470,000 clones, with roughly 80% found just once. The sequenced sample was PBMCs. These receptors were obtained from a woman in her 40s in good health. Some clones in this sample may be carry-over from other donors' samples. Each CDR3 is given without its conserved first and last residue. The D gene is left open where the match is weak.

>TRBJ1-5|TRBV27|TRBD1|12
ASSYRGGNQPQH
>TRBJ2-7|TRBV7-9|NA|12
ASSLVGVYGEQY
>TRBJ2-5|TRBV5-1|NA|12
ASSLGPSQETQY
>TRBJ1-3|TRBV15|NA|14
ATSRDPANSGNTIY
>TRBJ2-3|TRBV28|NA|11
ASIDSGTDTQY
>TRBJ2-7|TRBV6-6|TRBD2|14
ASSYSRASGRYEQY
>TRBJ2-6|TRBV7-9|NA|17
ASSLAQGQALSGANVLT
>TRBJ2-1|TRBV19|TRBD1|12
AISGLVGGSEQF
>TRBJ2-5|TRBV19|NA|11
ASAGGRGETQY
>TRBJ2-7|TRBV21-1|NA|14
ASSKAWTKSAYEQY
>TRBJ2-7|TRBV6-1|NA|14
ASSEAEGEASYEQY
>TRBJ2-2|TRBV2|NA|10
ASRQNTGELF
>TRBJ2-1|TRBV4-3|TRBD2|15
ASSQRTGGGPYNEQF
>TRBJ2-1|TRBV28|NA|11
ASSLWSRDEQF
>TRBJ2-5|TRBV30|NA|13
AWSSKTGFRETQY
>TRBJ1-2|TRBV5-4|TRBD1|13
ASSQYRGRDYGYT
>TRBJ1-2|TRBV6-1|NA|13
ASSENLGVGYGYT
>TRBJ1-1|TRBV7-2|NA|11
ASSWTTYTEAF
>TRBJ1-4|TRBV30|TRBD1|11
AWNRGAEEKLF
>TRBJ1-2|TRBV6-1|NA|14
ASSEGGILRDYGYT
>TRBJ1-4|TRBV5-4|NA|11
ASSLTINEKLF
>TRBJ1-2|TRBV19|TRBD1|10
ASNDREDGYT
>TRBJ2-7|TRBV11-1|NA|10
ASSPRGYEQY
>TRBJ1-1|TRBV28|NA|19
ASKLGYTQVGLPHMNTEAF
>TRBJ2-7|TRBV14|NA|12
ASSQDGPAYEQY
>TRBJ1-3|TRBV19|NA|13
ASSAGTNSGNTIY
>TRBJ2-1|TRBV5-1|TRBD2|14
ASSLFWTSGSYEQF
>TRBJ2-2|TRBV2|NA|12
ASSKQGNTGELF
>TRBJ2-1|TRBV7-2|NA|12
ASSSDGLYNEQF
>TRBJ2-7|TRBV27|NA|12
ASSSRDHGGEQY
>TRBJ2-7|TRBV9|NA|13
ASSVGGMSSYEQY
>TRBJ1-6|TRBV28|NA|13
ASRIPRANNSPLH
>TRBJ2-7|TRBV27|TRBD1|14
ASSLSGQGARYEQY
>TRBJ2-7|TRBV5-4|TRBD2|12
ASSPERERGEQY
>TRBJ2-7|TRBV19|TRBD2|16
ASSIRWIAGGSSYEQY
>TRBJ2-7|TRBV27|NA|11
ASSLERWYEQY
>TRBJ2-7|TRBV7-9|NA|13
ASSPTHDGTYEQY
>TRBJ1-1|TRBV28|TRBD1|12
ASRLSGDRGLAF
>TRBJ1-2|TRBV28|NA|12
ASSPLTQGGGYT